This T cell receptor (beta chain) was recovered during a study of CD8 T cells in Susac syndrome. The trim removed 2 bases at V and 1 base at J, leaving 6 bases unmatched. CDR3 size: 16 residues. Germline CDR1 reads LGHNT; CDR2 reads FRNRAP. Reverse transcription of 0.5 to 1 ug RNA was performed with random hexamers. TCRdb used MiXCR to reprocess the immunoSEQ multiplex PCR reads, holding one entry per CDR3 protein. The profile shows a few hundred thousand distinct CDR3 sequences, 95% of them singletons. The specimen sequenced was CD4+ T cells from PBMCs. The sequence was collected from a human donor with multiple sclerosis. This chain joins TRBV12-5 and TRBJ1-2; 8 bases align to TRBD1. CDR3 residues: CASGLLRTGLNYGYTF. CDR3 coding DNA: TGTGCTAGTGGTTTGCTCCGGACAGGGCTTAACTATGGCTACACCTTC.